The clone carrying this T cell receptor (beta chain) was detected a few times. In TCRdb, the RT-PCR reads were re-called with MiXCR into one record per CDR3 protein. The sample has about 960,000 distinct CDR3 sequences, approximately 18% seen once. The entry originates in a study of patients and donors after allogeneic stem cell transplantation. The CDR3 loop spans 15 amino acids. V lost 7 bases and J lost 0; bases outside the gene matches: 7. Sample: blood, either unsorted or a sorted T cell fraction (not recorded which). The clonotype comes from a human donor who was either an allogeneic HSCT recipient or a stem cell or donor lymphocyte infusion donor (not recorded which). It is not recorded whose cells these are; they may come from a transplant donor. This chain connects TRBV12-3 or TRBV12-4 to TRBJ2-3; 7 bases agree with TRBD2. CDR3 bases: TGTGCCAGCACCCTCGGGACTACTAGCACAGATACGCAGTATTTT. This gives the protein CASTLGTTSTDTQYF.